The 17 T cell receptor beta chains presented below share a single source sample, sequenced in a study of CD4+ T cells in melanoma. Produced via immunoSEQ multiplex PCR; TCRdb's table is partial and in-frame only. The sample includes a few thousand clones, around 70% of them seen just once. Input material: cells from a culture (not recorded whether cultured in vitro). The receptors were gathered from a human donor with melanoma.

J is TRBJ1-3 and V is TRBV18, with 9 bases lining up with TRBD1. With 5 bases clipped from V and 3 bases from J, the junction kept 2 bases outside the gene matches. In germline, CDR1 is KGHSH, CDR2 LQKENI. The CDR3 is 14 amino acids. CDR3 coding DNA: TGTGCCAGCTCAAGGACAGGGGTTGGAAACACCATATATTTT. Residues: CASSRTGVGNTIYF.

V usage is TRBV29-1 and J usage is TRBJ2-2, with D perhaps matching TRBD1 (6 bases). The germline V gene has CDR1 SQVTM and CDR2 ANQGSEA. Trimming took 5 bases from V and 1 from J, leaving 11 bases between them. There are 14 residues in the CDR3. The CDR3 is CSVSGTLNTGELFF. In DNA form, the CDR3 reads TGCAGCGTTTCCGGGACATTGAACACCGGGGAGCTGTTTTTT.

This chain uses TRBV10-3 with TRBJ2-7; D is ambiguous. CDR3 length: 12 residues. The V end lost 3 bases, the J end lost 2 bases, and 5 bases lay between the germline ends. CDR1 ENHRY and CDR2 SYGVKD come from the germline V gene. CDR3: CAISDSPYEQYF. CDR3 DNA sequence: TGTGCCATCAGTGACAGCCCCTACGAGCAGTACTTC.

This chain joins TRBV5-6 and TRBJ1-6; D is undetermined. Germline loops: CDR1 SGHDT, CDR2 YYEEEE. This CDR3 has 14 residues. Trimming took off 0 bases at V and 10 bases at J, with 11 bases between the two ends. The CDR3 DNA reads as TGTGCCAGCAGCTTGGAGCGCGGCGGGTCACCCCTCCACTTT. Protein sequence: CASSLERGGSPLHF. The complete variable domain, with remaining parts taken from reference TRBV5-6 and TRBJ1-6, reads DAGVTQSPTHLIKTRGQQVTLRCSPKSGHDTVSWYQQALGQGPQFIFQYYEEEERQRGNFPDRFSGHQFPNYSSELNVNALLLGDSALYLCASSLERGGSPLHFGNGTRLTVT.

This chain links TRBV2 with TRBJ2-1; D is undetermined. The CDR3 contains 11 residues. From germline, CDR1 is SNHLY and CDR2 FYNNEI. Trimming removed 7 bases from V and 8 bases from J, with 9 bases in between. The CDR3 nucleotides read TGTGCCAGCATAGGGCTCTATGAGCAGTTCTTC. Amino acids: CASIGLYEQFF.

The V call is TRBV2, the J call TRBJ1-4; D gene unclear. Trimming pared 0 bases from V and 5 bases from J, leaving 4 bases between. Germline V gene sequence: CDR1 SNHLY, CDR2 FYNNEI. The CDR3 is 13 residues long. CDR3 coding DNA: TGTGCCAGCAGTGAAGCGGAGAATGAAAAACTGTTTTTT. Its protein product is CASSEAENEKLFF.

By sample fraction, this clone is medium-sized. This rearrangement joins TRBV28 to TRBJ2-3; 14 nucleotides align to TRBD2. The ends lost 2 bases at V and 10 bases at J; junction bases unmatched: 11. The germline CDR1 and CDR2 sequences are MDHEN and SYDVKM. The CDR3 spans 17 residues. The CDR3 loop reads CASSLPTSGGESNAQYF. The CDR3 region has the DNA TGTGCCAGCAGTTTACCGACTAGCGGGGGGGAGTCGAACGCGCAGTATTTT.

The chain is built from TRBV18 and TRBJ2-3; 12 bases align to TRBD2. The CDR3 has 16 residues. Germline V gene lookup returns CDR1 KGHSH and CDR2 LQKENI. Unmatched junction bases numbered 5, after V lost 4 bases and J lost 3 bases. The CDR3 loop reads CASSLLGLAGTDTQYF. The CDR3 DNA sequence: TGTGCCAGCTCACTTCTCGGACTAGCGGGAACAGATACGCAGTATTTT.

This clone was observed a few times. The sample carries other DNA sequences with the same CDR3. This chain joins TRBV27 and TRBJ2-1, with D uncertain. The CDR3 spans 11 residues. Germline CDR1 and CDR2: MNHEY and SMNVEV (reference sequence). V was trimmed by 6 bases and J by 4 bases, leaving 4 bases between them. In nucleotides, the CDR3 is TGTGCCAGCAGGGTTTACAATGAGCAGTTCTTC. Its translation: CASRVYNEQFF.

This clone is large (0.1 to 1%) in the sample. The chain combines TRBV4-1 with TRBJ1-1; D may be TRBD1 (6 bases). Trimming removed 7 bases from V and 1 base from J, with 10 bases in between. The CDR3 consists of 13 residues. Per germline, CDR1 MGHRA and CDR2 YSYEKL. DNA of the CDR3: TGCGCCAGCAAAACAGGGAAGAACACTGAAGCTTTCTTT. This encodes CASKTGKNTEAFF.

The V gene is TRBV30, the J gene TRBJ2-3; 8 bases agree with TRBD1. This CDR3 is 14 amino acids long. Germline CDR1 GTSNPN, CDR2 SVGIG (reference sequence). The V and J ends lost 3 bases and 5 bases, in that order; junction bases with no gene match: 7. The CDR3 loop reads CAWSSGQGGDTQYF. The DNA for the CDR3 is TGTGCCTGGAGCTCCGGACAGGGAGGAGATACGCAGTATTTT.

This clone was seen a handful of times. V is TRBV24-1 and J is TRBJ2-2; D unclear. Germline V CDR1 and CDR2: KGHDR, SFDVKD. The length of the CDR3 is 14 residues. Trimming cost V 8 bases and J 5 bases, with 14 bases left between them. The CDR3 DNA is TGTGCCACCAAGGACCAGACGGGTACCGGGGAGCTGTTTTTT. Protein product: CATKDQTGTGELFF.

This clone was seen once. The CDR3 protein is CASSQGVGRYEQYF. As DNA, the CDR3 is TGTGCCAGCAGCCAGGGGGTAGGGCGATACGAGCAGTACTTC. This sequence joins TRBV3-1 (or the pseudogene TRBV3-2) and TRBJ2-7, with D perhaps assigned TRBD1 or TRBD2 (5 bases each). Germline V gives CDR1 LGHDT, CDR2 YNNKEL (reference sequence). The CDR3 spans 14 residues. Between the trimmed V and J ends, which lost 3 bases and 4 bases, there was a span of 13 bases.

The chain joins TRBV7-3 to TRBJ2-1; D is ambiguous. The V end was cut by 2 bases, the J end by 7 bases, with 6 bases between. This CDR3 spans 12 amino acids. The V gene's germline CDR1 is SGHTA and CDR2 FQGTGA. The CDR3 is CASSLANNEQFF. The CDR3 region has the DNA TGTGCCAGCAGCTTAGCAAATAATGAGCAGTTCTTC.

The CDR3 bases are TGTGCCAGCAGCCGAGGGGCGAGGGGTCTCACAGATACGCAGTATTTT. Its translation: CASSRGARGLTDTQYF. This sequence joins TRBV7-9 and TRBJ2-3; D assignment may be TRBD1 or TRBD2 (5 bases each). V was shortened by 5 bases and J by 2 bases, with 17 bases between the two germline ends. The CDR3 loop spans 16 amino acids. Germline V CDR1 and CDR2: SEHNR, FQNEAQ (reference sequence). The variable domain in full, completed from reference TRBV7-9 and TRBJ2-3, reads DTGVSQNPRHKITKRGQNVTFRCDPISEHNRLYWYRQTLGQGPEFLTYFQNEAQLEKSRLLSDRFSAERPKGSFSTLEIQRTEQGDSAMYLCASSRGARGLTDTQYFGPGTRLTVL.

The CDR3 DNA is TGTGCCAGCAGCCAAACGATGGGGGCTAGCAAACAAGAGACCCAGTACTTC. Amino acid sequence: CASSQTMGASKQETQYF. The rearrangement joins TRBV7-9 to TRBJ2-5, with TRBD1 as a possible D gene (6 bases). The germline CDR1 and CDR2 sequences are SEHNR and FQNEAQ (reference sequence). Trimming removed 5 bases at V and 2 bases at J, with 21 bases between. The CDR3 sequence is 17 residues long.

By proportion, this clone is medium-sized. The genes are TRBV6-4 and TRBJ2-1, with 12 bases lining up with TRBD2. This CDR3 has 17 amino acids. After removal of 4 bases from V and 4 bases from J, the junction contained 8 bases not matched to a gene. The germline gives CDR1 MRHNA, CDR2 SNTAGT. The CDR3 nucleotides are TGTGCCAGCAGTGGACGTAGCCTAGCGGGGGGGTACAATGAGCAGTTCTTC. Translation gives CASSGRSLAGGYNEQFF.